The 8 T cell receptor beta chains below all came from one sample that was sequenced in a study of T cell responses to AZD1222 COVID-19 vaccine. Here immunoSEQ multiplex PCR was the method, and the copy in TCRdb shows in-frame clones only, minus some. Here the sample spans over 150,000 clones, approximately 92% being singletons. Sequences were derived from peripheral blood, sampled 28 days after the second dose of the MenACWY control vaccine. These receptors were taken from an adult who received the MenACWY meningococcal vaccine as a control.

The chain has TRBV19 and TRBJ1-2, with 9 bases fitting TRBD1. V was clipped by 3 bases and J by 4 bases; unmatched bases: 9. The CDR3 is 16 amino acids. The germline V gene encodes CDR1 LNHDA and CDR2 SQIVND (reference sequence). The CDR3 loop reads CASSMAGQGPPYGYTF. CDR3 DNA: TGTGCCAGTAGTATGGCAGGACAGGGGCCTCCCTATGGCTACACCTTC.

The chain combines TRBV6-1 with TRBJ1-1; D is uncertain. The CDR3 runs to 15 residues. Trimming pared 3 bases from V and 8 bases from J, leaving 19 bases between. Germline CDR1 MNHNS, CDR2 SASEGT. The chain's CDR3 is CASSEYGEGGKEAFF. The CDR3 DNA reads TGTGCCAGCAGTGAGTACGGGGAAGGAGGGAAGGAAGCTTTCTTT.

This clone was seen a single time. The rearrangement joins TRBV6-5 to TRBJ2-7, with a possible D match to TRBD1 (5 bases). Trimming shortened V by 4 bases and J by 3 bases, and 7 bases separated the two germline ends. The germline CDR1 and CDR2 sequences are MNHEY and SVGAGI. The CDR3 loop spans 12 amino acids. The CDR3 bases are TGTGCCAGCAGTTCAGGGTACTACGAGCAGTACTTC. Its translation: CASSSGYYEQYF.

V and J are TRBV25-1 and TRBJ2-2; 8 positions agree with TRBD1. Looked up from germline, CDR1 is MGHDK and CDR2 is SYGVNS. The CDR3 runs to 17 residues. The V segment lost 0 bases and the J segment 4 bases; nucleotides outside the gene matches: 7. In nucleotides, the CDR3 is TGTGCCAGCAGTGAATATAACAGGGGGGACGTCACCGGGGAGCTGTTTTTT. This gives the protein CASSEYNRGDVTGELFF.

The V gene is TRBV10-2, the J gene TRBJ1-6; D possibly corresponds to TRBD1 (6 bases). Germline CDR1 is WSHSY and CDR2 is SAAADI. With 2 bases removed from V and 4 bases from J, the gap between germline ends came to 9 bases. The CDR3 has 15 amino acids. CDR3 in DNA: TGCGCCAGCAGTGAGGGGGGCAGGTATAATTCACCCCTCCACTTT. Translated: CASSEGGRYNSPLHF.

The genes are TRBV6-5 and TRBJ1-4; D is perhaps TRBD1 (5 bases). Germline loops: CDR1 MNHEY, CDR2 SVGAGI. The V gene lost 8 bases and the J gene lost 8 bases, with 9 bases spanning the gap. The CDR3 length is 11 residues. The CDR3 spells CASWQGEKLFF. Written as DNA, the CDR3 is TGTGCCAGCTGGCAGGGAGAAAAACTGTTTTTT.

In DNA, the CDR3 is TGCGCCAGCGCCGCCAGGGAGGAACCCTACGAGCAGTACTTC. Translated, it gives CASAAREEPYEQYF. The chain carries TRBV4-1 and TRBJ2-7; a weak D match, TRBD2 (6 bases). Germline CDR1 reads MGHRA; CDR2 reads YSYEKL. The CDR3 loop spans 14 amino acids. V was trimmed by 8 bases and J by 2 bases, leaving 16 bases between them.

CDR3 coding DNA: TGCGCCAGCAGCTTGCAAGCGAACACTGAAGCTTTCTTT. It yields the protein CASSLQANTEAFF. The gene calls are TRBV5-1 and TRBJ1-1; no reliable D call. The CDR3 contains 13 residues. V lost 1 base, J lost 1 base, and 5 bases lay in between. The germline gives CDR1 SGHRS, CDR2 YFSETQ.